The 21 T cell receptor beta chains below all came from one sample that was sequenced in a study of T cells in women clearing cervical HPV infection. Profiling relied on immunoSEQ multiplex PCR, and the TCRdb table lists in-frame clones only, not all of them. The listing records about 36,000 clones. Sequencing was performed on blood buffy coat. The source is a woman aged 18 to 75 with a cervical HPV16 infection that either progressed to CIN3+ or cleared (not recorded which).

The CDR3 DNA, read in part, is TGCGCCAGCAGCTTGGACGGACAGGCGACCTCTAACTATGGC. The encoded protein is CASSLDGQATSNYG. The full CDR3 protein reads CASSLDGQATSNYGYTF. The chain combines TRBV5-1 with TRBJ1-2; 7 bases are a match to TRBD1. Read sequence stops 3 residues before the CDR3 end, and the germline J gene provides the missing end. Germline-derived CDR1 and CDR2 are SGHRS and YFSETQ. The J segment lost 0 bases and the V segment lost 0 bases, leaving 8 bases of the junction unmatched. This CDR3 has 17 amino acids.

This clone registers medium-sized (0.01 to 0.1%) by frequency. The CDR3 is cut off 3 residues early in the read; its end comes from the germline J gene. The rearrangement uses TRBV5-1 and TRBJ2-3, with 10 bases aligning to TRBD1. Germline lookup yields CDR1 SGHRS and CDR2 YFSETQ. The CDR3 is 16 residues long. Trimming removed 2 bases from V and 2 bases from J; junction bases left unmatched: 5. The chain's CDR3 is CASSFGTGAPTDTQYF. The CDR3 bases that were read are TGCGCCAGCAGCTTCGGGACAGGGGCTCCCACAGATACG.

For this clone: The CDR3 extends 3 residues past the end of the read, so its final part is completed from the germline J gene. The chain employs TRBV19 and TRBJ2-7, with 7 bases fitting TRBD1. This CDR3 contains 16 residues. CDR1 and CDR2 (germline): LNHDA, SQIVND (reference sequence). V gave up 0 bases and J gave up 3 bases; unmatched junction bases: 8. The CDR3 region is CASSIDGDSPSYEQYF. The sequenced part of the CDR3 DNA is TGTGCCAGTAGTATAGACGGGGACAGCCCTAGCTACGAG.

Details on this clone: The missing CDR3 end, 3 residues past where the read stops, is filled in from the germline J gene. The chain uses TRBV6-1 and TRBJ2-7, with 7 bases fitting TRBD1. Germline CDR1 and CDR2: MNHNS and SASEGT. This CDR3 has 14 amino acids. The ends lost 4 bases at V and 2 bases at J; junction bases unmatched: 5. The sequenced part of the CDR3 DNA is TGTGCCAGCAGTGCCTACAGGGGTCCCTACGAG. Its protein product is CASSAYRGPYE. The whole CDR3 is CASSAYRGPYEQYF.

To note about this clone: The read ends 3 residues early relative to the CDR3; the germline J gene fills the gap. The V gene is TRBV6-1, the J gene TRBJ2-1; TRBD2 aligns across 11 bases. The CDR3 has 16 amino acids. CDR1 MNHNS and CDR2 SASEGT come from the germline V gene. V gave up 3 bases and J gave up 9 bases; unmatched junction bases: 10. This chain's CDR3 is CASSDLAGGQTGEQFF. The CDR3 bases that were read are TGTGCCAGCAGTGATCTAGCGGGGGGTCAAACTGGTGAG.

As regards this clone: The CDR3 end lies 3 residues beyond the end of the read and is filled in from the germline J gene. The chain combines TRBV7-2 with TRBJ1-2, with D maybe TRBD1 (6 bases). This CDR3 is 15 amino acids long. Germline V gene lookup returns CDR1 SGHTA and CDR2 FQGNSA. The CDR3 spells CASSPQRGASYDYTF. CDR3 bases read: TGTGCCAGCAGCCCCCAGCGGGGGGCATCCTACGAC.

Worth noting for this clone: The read ends 3 residues before the CDR3 terminus; that terminus is restored from the germline J gene. The chain recombines TRBV7-2 with TRBJ2-7; 11 bases agree with TRBD1. CDR1 is SGHTA and CDR2 is FQGNSA in the germline V gene. The CDR3 has 15 amino acids. The V segment lost 5 bases and the J segment 3 bases; nucleotides outside the gene matches: 6. CDR3 DNA (partial): TGTGCCAGCAGCACCACCGGGACAGGGGGCTACGAG. It encodes CASSTTGTGGYE. The full CDR3 reads CASSTTGTGGYEQYF. The variable domain in full, completed from reference TRBV7-2 and TRBJ2-7, reads GAGVSQSPSNKVTEKGKDVELRCDPISGHTALYWYRQSLGQGLEFLIYFQGNSAPDKSGLPSDRFSAERTGGSVSTLTIQRTQQEDSAVYLCASSTTGTGGYEQYFGPGTRLTVT.

Remarks on this clone: The read is 3 residues too short to cover the CDR3 end, so that end is filled in from the germline J gene. The genes are TRBV13 and TRBJ2-2; 8 bases map to TRBD1. CDR1 and CDR2 (germline): PRHDT, FYEKMQ (reference sequence). The CDR3 has 16 amino acids. The CDR3 sequence is CASSLRTGFYNSPLFF. The CDR3 bases that were read are TGTGCCAGCAGCCTCCGGACAGGGTTTTATAATTCACCG.

In the case of this clone: The CDR3 end falls 3 residues outside the read, so it is completed with the germline J gene. The V call is TRBV11-2, the J call TRBJ2-5, with D perhaps matching TRBD2 (5 bases). The CDR3 is 14 amino acids. Germline CDR1 and CDR2: SGHAT and FQNNGV. The CDR3 sequence is CASTLYASTDTQYF. The covered CDR3 bases are TGTGCCAGCACCCTCTATGCTAGCACAGATACC.

Concerning this clone: The CDR3 extends 3 residues past the end of the read, so its final part is completed from the germline J gene. V is TRBV19 and J is TRBJ1-2, with D maybe TRBD1 (6 bases). Germline V gives CDR1 LNHDA, CDR2 SQIVND (reference sequence). CDR3 size: 14 residues. CDR3 in amino acids: CASRLAGDKDTYTF. Incomplete CDR3 DNA: TGTGCCAGTAGGCTAGCGGGGGACAAAGATACC.

As for this clone: The read terminates 3 residues ahead of where the CDR3 ends, so the germline J gene completes it. The chain joins TRBV2 to TRBJ1-2; 7 bases fit TRBD1. The germline V gene has CDR1 SNHLY and CDR2 FYNNEI. This CDR3 is built from 15 residues. The chain's CDR3 is CASRKDRPATDTYTF. Incomplete CDR3 DNA: TGTGCCAGCAGGAAGGACAGGCCTGCGACAGATACC.

On this clone itself: The CDR3 is cut off 3 residues early in the read; its end comes from the germline J gene. J is TRBJ1-6 and V is TRBV19; no clear D. CDR1 and CDR2 (germline): LNHDA, SQIVND (reference sequence). V was trimmed by 7 bases and J by 0 bases, leaving 10 bases between them. The length of the CDR3 is 15 residues. CDR3 amino acids: CASNMEGSYNSPLHF. The sequenced part of the CDR3 DNA is TGTGCCAGTAATATGGAGGGCTCCTATAATTCACCC.

Notes on this clone: From the germline J gene comes the end of the CDR3, since the read stops 3 residues before it. The chain combines TRBV19 with TRBJ2-3; 9 positions agree with TRBD2. The germline V gene encodes CDR1 LNHDA and CDR2 SQIVND (reference sequence). The CDR3 runs to 15 residues. V lost 3 bases, J lost 2 bases, and 3 bases stayed unmatched. The CDR3 protein is CASSIQRGVTDTQYF. The CDR3 bases that were read are TGTGCCAGTAGTATCCAGCGGGGGGTCACAGATACG.

On this clone itself: The read ends 3 residues before the CDR3 terminus; that terminus is restored from the germline J gene. This rearrangement joins TRBV5-4 to TRBJ2-3, with TRBD2 identical over 13 bases. V gave up 5 bases and J gave up 4 bases; unmatched junction bases: 4. From germline, CDR1 is SGHNT and CDR2 YYREEE (reference sequence). CDR3 size: 15 residues. CDR3 sequence reads: CASRRTSGGSDTQYF. Partial CDR3 DNA: TGTGCCAGCAGGCGGACTAGCGGGGGCTCAGATACG.

CDR3 protein: CASSVSGGQETQYF. The CDR3 DNA, read in part, is TGCGCCAGCAGCGTTAGCGGGGGGCAAGAGACC. The V and J genes are TRBV5-1 and TRBJ2-5; TRBD2 matches at 10 bases. The read ends 3 residues shy of where the CDR3 ends; the end is completed using the germline J gene. CDR1 is SGHRS and CDR2 is YFSETQ in the germline V gene. The CDR3 runs to 14 residues. The trim removed 4 bases at V and 2 bases at J, leaving 2 bases unmatched.

Concerning this clone: The read is 3 residues too short to cover the CDR3 end, so that end is filled in from the germline J gene. The chain uses TRBV2 and TRBJ2-2, with 9 bases lining up with TRBD2. The CDR3 is made up of 13 amino acids. Germline values: CDR1 SNHLY, CDR2 FYNNEI. The covered CDR3 bases are TGTGCCAGCGCGGGGGGGGCGAGAGAAAAG. Amino acids: CASAGGAREK. The full CDR3 protein is CASAGGAREKLFF. Combining the CDR3 with reference TRBV2 and TRBJ2-2 gives the whole variable domain EPEVTQTPSHQVTQMGQEVILRCVPISNHLYFYWYRQILGQKVEFLVSFYNNEISEKSEIFDDQFSVERPDGSNFTLKIRSTKLEDSAMYFCASAGGAREKLFFGEGSRLTVL.

Comment on this clone: The sequence runs out 3 residues before the end of the CDR3; the remainder is reconstructed from the germline J gene. V gene TRBV5-1 combines with J gene TRBJ1-4; 10 bases align to TRBD1. The junction had 4 bases not matched to a gene; V was cut back by 1 base and J by 7 bases. Germline V CDR1 and CDR2: SGHRS, YFSETQ. The length of the CDR3 is 15 residues. The CDR3 bases that were read are TGCGCCAGCAGCTTGTCGGGACAGGGGAGTGAAAAA. Translation: CASSLSGQGSEK. The whole CDR3 is CASSLSGQGSEKLFF. The variable domain in full, completed from reference TRBV5-1 and TRBJ1-4, reads KAGVTQTPRYLIKTRGQQVTLSCSPISGHRSVSWYQQTPGQGLQFLFEYFSETQRNKGNFPGRFSGRQFSNSRSEMNVSTLELGDSALYLCASSLSGQGSEKLFFGSGTQLSVL.

With respect to this clone: Coverage ceases 3 residues before the CDR3 finishes, and the germline J gene fills in the end. The chain couples TRBV7-9 to TRBJ1-2; TRBD1 is a possible D gene (5 bases). The CDR3 runs 13 residues. The germline CDR1 and CDR2 sequences are SEHNR and FQNEAQ (reference sequence). The germline V and J ends were trimmed by 1 base and 4 bases, with 7 bases remaining between them. The sequenced part of the CDR3 DNA is TGTGCCAGCAGCTTAGGGCAGGGCTATGGC. Translation: CASSLGQGYG. The complete CDR3 reads CASSLGQGYGYTF. The full variable domain, rest sourced from reference TRBV7-9 and TRBJ1-2, is DTGVSQNPRHKITKRGQNVTFRCDPISEHNRLYWYRQTLGQGPEFLTYFQNEAQLEKSRLLSDRFSAERPKGSFSTLEIQRTEQGDSAMYLCASSLGQGYGYTFGSGTRLTVV.

As for this clone: The read ends 3 residues before the CDR3 terminus; that terminus is restored from the germline J gene. The genes are TRBV6-2 or TRBV6-3 and TRBJ2-1; TRBD2 agrees at 10 bases. Germline-derived CDR1 and CDR2 are MNHEY and SVGEGT. The CDR3 is 15 amino acids. V lost 6 bases and J lost 8; bases outside the gene matches: 10. The covered CDR3 bases are TGTGCCAGCAGCCGCGGGACTAGCGAGGTCCATGAG. Translated, it gives CASSRGTSEVHE. The entire CDR3 protein is CASSRGTSEVHEQFF.

A word on this clone: Read coverage stops 3 residues before the CDR3 terminus; the germline J gene supplies the remainder. V is TRBV7-2 and J is TRBJ2-7; 7 bases match TRBD2. Germline lookup yields CDR1 SGHTA and CDR2 FQGNSA. The CDR3 length is 15 residues. J was trimmed by 2 bases and V by 4 bases; bases with no gene match: 8. The CDR3: CASSSSGLGTYEQYF. The DNA read from the CDR3 is TGTGCCAGCAGCTCCTCTGGACTAGGCACCTACGAG.

In regard to this clone: The sequence runs out 3 residues before the end of the CDR3; the remainder is reconstructed from the germline J gene. The identical CDR3 is also encoded by other nucleotide sequences in the sample. The chain has TRBV18 and TRBJ2-3, with 7 nucleotides matching TRBD1. The germline V gene encodes CDR1 KGHSH and CDR2 LQKENI. There are 13 residues in the CDR3. The CDR3: CASSPGQQQPQYF. The covered CDR3 bases are TGTGCCAGCTCACCGGGACAGCAACAGCCG.